This T cell receptor (beta chain) was captured by sequencing in a study of blood T cell repertoires in COVID-19. The overall study: Acute and convalescent COVID-19 specimens originated in the United States, Italy and Spain. Sources were T cells, B-cell-depleted T cells, or PBMCs; the material itself was cDNA or gDNA.

The CDR3 sequence is 11 residues long. Trimming cost V 5 bases and J 11 bases, with 13 bases left between them. Per the germline V gene, CDR1 is DFQATT and CDR2 is SNEGSKA (reference sequence). In its sample, this clone was seen a few times. The authors' processing: Estimation of nucleated cell counts relied on the amplification of reference gene primers. Some clones are missing from TCRdb's copy, which holds only in-frame ones; the method was immunoSEQ multiplex PCR. D and trimming come from the DNA, and the V and J calls and clone size come from that table. The sample includes about 120,000 clones, around three quarters of them seen just once.

The origin of this receptor is a man in his forties or fifties with active or convalescent COVID-19. The sequencing sample was made of peripheral blood. The chain joins TRBV20-1 to TRBJ1-5; D remains unclear. CDR3 protein: CSAAAREAQHF. The CDR3 nucleotides read TGCAGTGCTGCCGCGCGGGAAGCCCAGCATTTT.